This passage covers 31 T cell receptor beta chains from one sample sequenced in a study of PD-1 blockade in classical Hodgkin lymphoma. Brentuximab vedotin exposure varied, and every patient relapsed after autologous stem cell transplantation. Repertoires were generated with immunoSEQ multiplex PCR, while TCRdb's copy carries only in-frame clones and drops some. The sample contains more than 35,000 clones, 85% to 90% of which appear only once. The source material was peripheral blood mononuclear cells (PBMCs), sampled before the second cycle of nivolumab. The receptors originated from a human donor with classical Hodgkin lymphoma.

The rearrangement joins TRBV9 to TRBJ2-6; 7 bases align to TRBD1. The junction had 14 bases not matched to a gene; V was cut back by 2 bases and J by 3 bases. Germline CDR1 reads SGDLS; CDR2 reads YYNGEE. This CDR3 is 19 amino acids long. For the CDR3, the DNA is TGTGCCAGCAGCGTCCCCCGACAGGGTAAAAAGGATGGGGCCAACGTCCTGACTTTC. Its translation is CASSVPRQGKKDGANVLTF. The full variable domain, rest sourced from reference TRBV9 and TRBJ2-6, is DSGVTQTPKHLITATGQRVTLRCSPRSGDLSVYWYQQSLDQGLQFLIQYYNGEERAKGNILERFSAQQFPDLHSELNLSSLELGDSALYFCASSVPRQGKKDGANVLTFGAGSRLTVL.

The J gene is TRBJ1-5, the V gene TRBV4-1, with TRBD1 as a possible D gene (5 bases). The V gene lost 2 bases and the J gene lost 6 bases, with 20 bases spanning the gap. This CDR3 comprises 17 residues. Germline CDR1 MGHRA, CDR2 YSYEKL. CDR3 sequence: CASSQQGPGRNFQPQHF. CDR3 DNA: TGCGCCAGCAGCCAACAAGGACCGGGACGTAATTTTCAGCCCCAGCATTTT.

This sequence joins TRBV5-5 and TRBJ2-3; 7 positions match TRBD2. J was trimmed by 0 bases and V by 5 bases; bases with no gene match: 6. Germline V lookup: CDR1 SGHKS, CDR2 YYEKEE (reference sequence). This CDR3 comprises 15 residues. The chain's CDR3 is CASRGAGFSTDTQYF. The CDR3 bases are TGTGCCAGCAGGGGAGCGGGATTTAGCACAGATACGCAGTATTTT.

J is TRBJ2-7 and V is TRBV27; 11 bases align to TRBD2. Germline values: CDR1 MNHEY, CDR2 SMNVEV (reference sequence). The CDR3 consists of 17 residues. V dropped 1 base and J dropped 3; count of bases not matched to a gene: 8. This CDR3 is CASSLFLGTSGFYEQYF. In DNA form, the CDR3 reads TGTGCCAGCAGTTTATTCCTGGGGACTAGCGGTTTCTACGAGCAGTACTTC.

V gene TRBV28 combines with J gene TRBJ1-5; perhaps TRBD1 as D (5 bases). CDR1 is MDHEN and CDR2 is SYDVKM in the germline V gene. V lost 5 bases to trimming and J lost 5 bases, with 16 bases between them. The CDR3 extends over 15 amino acids. CDR3 DNA: TGTGCCAGCAGTCCGGGACTGCGTATTTATCAGCCCCAGCATTTT. It translates to CASSPGLRIYQPQHF.

The chain employs TRBV18 and TRBJ2-7; TRBD1 aligns across 8 bases. The CDR3 extends over 13 amino acids. The V gene's germline CDR1 is KGHSH and CDR2 LQKENI. Germline trimming cut 4 bases from V and 5 bases from J; bases unmatched to any gene: 4. The CDR3 nucleotides are TGTGCCAGCTCACTACAGGGGGTGGACGAGCAGTACTTC. Translated: CASSLQGVDEQYF.

The chain couples TRBV6-5 to TRBJ2-5; D uncertain. The length of the CDR3 is 13 residues. Trimming stripped 5 bases from V and 5 bases from J, with 12 bases between. Germline V CDR1 and CDR2: MNHEY, SVGAGI. In nucleotides, the CDR3 is TGTGCCAGCAGTACCGGGCTAGGGGAGACCCAGTACTTC. Its protein is CASSTGLGETQYF.

The V gene is TRBV5-6, the J gene TRBJ2-7, with a tentative D call TRBD2 (6 bases). The CDR3 has 12 amino acids. Germline CDR1 is SGHDT and CDR2 is YYEEEE. V lost 4 bases and J 4 bases, leaving 9 bases between the germline ends. CDR3 in amino acids: CASSNGGYEQYF. CDR3 DNA: TGTGCCAGCAGCAACGGGGGATACGAGCAGTACTTC.

The V and J genes are TRBV4-1 and TRBJ2-2; TRBD1 matches at 8 bases. The CDR3 runs to 14 residues. Germline V gives CDR1 MGHRA, CDR2 YSYEKL. V shed 8 bases, J shed 4 bases, and the junction held 6 bases outside the gene matches. CDR3 nucleotide sequence: TGCGCCAGCCGAGGACAGGGCATCACCGGGGAGCTGTTTTTT. This translates into CASRGQGITGELFF.

The J gene is TRBJ2-7, the V gene TRBV6-1; a possible D gene is TRBD1 (5 bases). The CDR3 has 15 residues. Between the trimmed V and J ends, which lost 2 bases and 2 bases, there was a span of 13 bases. Germline CDR1 is MNHNS and CDR2 is SASEGT. The CDR3 is CASSELDTRTYEQYF. For the CDR3, the DNA is TGTGCCAGCAGTGAATTGGACACACGAACCTACGAGCAGTACTTC.

This clone was recorded only once. The V call is TRBV10-2, the J call TRBJ2-3, with D uncertain. Germline CDR1 reads WSHSY; CDR2 reads SAAADI. The CDR3 covers 15 residues. The V gene lost 2 bases and the J gene lost 6 bases, with 15 bases spanning the gap. CDR3 DNA: TGCGCCAGCAGTGAGGGTCGGCCTCAAGTCGATACGCAGTATTTT. Protein product: CASSEGRPQVDTQYF.

The chain combines TRBV27 with TRBJ1-1; possibly TRBD1 for D (5 bases). Looked up from germline, CDR1 is MNHEY and CDR2 is SMNVEV (reference sequence). Trimming took off 6 bases at V and 3 bases at J, with 20 bases between the two ends. This CDR3 has 16 residues. The CDR3: CASSQGPYGGDTEAFF. The CDR3 DNA sequence: TGTGCCAGCAGCCAGGGACCCTACGGAGGGGACACTGAAGCTTTCTTT.

A note on this clone: Other DNA sequences in this sample translate to the same CDR3. The chain is built from TRBV6-5 and TRBJ2-1; 8 nucleotides agree with TRBD2. Germline V gene sequence: CDR1 MNHEY, CDR2 SVGAGI. The CDR3 contains 15 residues. With V trimmed by 6 bases and J by 0 bases, 4 bases remained unmatched. Here the CDR3 DNA reads TGTGCCAGCAGCGCAAGCGGGAGCTCCTACAATGAGCAGTTCTTC. Its protein product is CASSASGSSYNEQFF.

The J gene is TRBJ1-2, the V gene TRBV4-2; no clear D. V was pared by 2 bases and J by 3 bases, with 10 bases between. CDR3 length equals 14 residues. Per the germline V gene, CDR1 is LGHNA and CDR2 is YNFKEQ. The CDR3 reads CASSQLVEDYGYTF. The CDR3 nucleotides are TGTGCCAGCAGCCAATTGGTAGAGGACTATGGCTACACCTTC.

V is TRBV11-2 and J is TRBJ2-3; D possibly corresponds to TRBD2 (7 bases). V was trimmed by 1 base and J by 4 bases, leaving 12 bases between them. CDR1 and CDR2 (germline): SGHAT, FQNNGV. The CDR3 extends over 15 amino acids. CDR3 nucleotides: TGTGCCAGCAGCTTAGTAGGGGGGGGGTCAGATACGCAGTATTTT. This encodes CASSLVGGGSDTQYF. Complete variable domain (other parts from reference TRBV11-2 and TRBJ2-3): EAGVAQSPRYKIIEKRQSVAFWCNPISGHATLYWYQQILGQGPKLLIQFQNNGVVDDSQLPKDRFSAERLKGVDSTLKIQPAKLEDSAVYLCASSLVGGGSDTQYFGPGTRLTVL.

The chain joins TRBV7-9 to TRBJ1-4; D uncertain. V lost 1 base, J lost 1 base, and 7 bases lay in between. There are 15 residues in the CDR3. Germline values: CDR1 SEHNR, CDR2 FQNEAQ (reference sequence). Written as DNA, the CDR3 is TGTGCCAGCAGCTTAGTTGGTAGAACTAATGAAAAACTGTTTTTT. This gives the protein CASSLVGRTNEKLFF.

The chain carries TRBV5-5 and TRBJ1-3; no reliable D call. Deletions cut 4 bases from V and 0 bases from J, with 11 bases between. Germline V gives CDR1 SGHKS, CDR2 YYEKEE (reference sequence). This CDR3 has 15 residues. The CDR3 sequence: CASSALGGSGNTIYF. CDR3 nucleotides: TGTGCCAGCAGCGCTCTTGGAGGCTCTGGAAACACCATATATTTT.

The chain carries TRBV28 and TRBJ1-1, with D hard to call. Per germline, CDR1 MDHEN and CDR2 SYDVKM. The CDR3 is 12 residues long. Trimming left V 2 bases short and J 5 bases short, with 6 bases between. CDR3 protein: CASSLGWTEAFF. DNA for the CDR3: TGTGCCAGCAGTTTAGGGTGGACTGAAGCTTTCTTT.

The rearrangement joins TRBV5-1 to TRBJ2-3; maybe TRBD2 (5 bases). Germline V gives CDR1 SGHRS, CDR2 YFSETQ. This CDR3 is 15 amino acids long. The V end lost 2 bases, the J end lost 2 bases, and 12 bases lay between the germline ends. Here the CDR3 DNA reads TGCGCCAGCAGCTTCTTGGGAGCGTTCACAGATACGCAGTATTTT. Translation: CASSFLGAFTDTQYF.

Comment on this clone: Other DNA sequences in the sample encode the same CDR3. CDR3 sequence: CASSDSGYNEQFF. The CDR3 coding sequence is TGTGCCAGCAGTGACAGCGGGTATAATGAGCAGTTCTTC. The rearrangement uses TRBV6-4 and TRBJ2-1; maybe TRBD2 (6 bases). The CDR3 has 13 amino acids. Germline CDR1 MRHNA, CDR2 SNTAGT. The V gene lost 2 bases and the J gene lost 7 bases, with 9 bases spanning the gap.

The chain couples TRBV7-8 to TRBJ2-5, with 7 bases that match TRBD2. The CDR3 consists of 16 residues. The ends lost 3 bases at V and 0 bases at J; junction bases unmatched: 7. The germline V gene has CDR1 SGHVS and CDR2 FQNEAQ. The CDR3 region is CASSFRAGRYQETQYF. The CDR3 DNA reads as TGTGCCAGCAGCTTTAGAGCGGGAAGGTACCAAGAGACCCAGTACTTC. Looking up the rest from reference TRBV7-8 and TRBJ2-5 gives the full variable domain: GAGVSQSPRYKVAKRGQDVALRCDPISGHVSLFWYQQALGQGPEFLTYFQNEAQLDKSGLPSDRFFAERPEGSVSTLKIQRTQQEDSAVYLCASSFRAGRYQETQYFGPGTRLLVL.

The rearrangement links TRBV7-3 to TRBJ2-2, with D unresolved. The CDR3 runs to 12 residues. The V gene lost 7 bases and the J gene lost 0 bases, with 3 bases spanning the gap. In germline, CDR1 is SGHTA, CDR2 FQGTGA. CDR3 sequence: CASTSNTGELFF. For the CDR3, the DNA is TGTGCCAGCACCTCGAACACCGGGGAGCTGTTTTTT.

The chain uses TRBV28 and TRBJ1-3; D gene unclear. The length of the CDR3 is 16 residues. V was shortened by 1 base and J by 0 bases, with 10 bases between the two germline ends. In germline, CDR1 is MDHEN, CDR2 SYDVKM. CDR3 in amino acids: CASSLYSWASGNTIYF. The CDR3 nucleotides read TGTGCCAGCAGTTTATACTCTTGGGCCTCTGGAAACACCATATATTTT.

The J gene is TRBJ2-3, the V gene TRBV7-3; no clear D gene. CDR1 and CDR2 from the germline V gene are SGHTA and FQGTGA. The CDR3 is 13 residues long. The V gene lost 2 bases and the J gene lost 3 bases, with 6 bases spanning the gap. The CDR3 protein is CASSLDWTDTQYF. Written as DNA, the CDR3 is TGTGCCAGCAGCTTAGACTGGACAGATACGCAGTATTTT.

The genes are TRBV4-2 and TRBJ2-2; TRBD2 might be the D (6 bases). The CDR3 is made up of 16 amino acids. Germline loops: CDR1 LGHNA, CDR2 YNFKEQ. Between the trimmed V and J ends, which lost 4 bases and 4 bases, there was a span of 16 bases. The CDR3 nucleotides are TGTGCCAGCAGCCCGCTCCCTCGCGGGACCACCGGGGAGCTGTTTTTT. This encodes CASSPLPRGTTGELFF.

The chain uses TRBV30 and TRBJ1-3; D not resolved. Germline V gives CDR1 GTSNPN, CDR2 SVGIG (reference sequence). The CDR3 is 13 amino acids. V lost 0 bases and J lost 4, with 7 bases in between. The CDR3, as DNA: TGTGCCTGGAGTGTGAACAGAGGAAACACCATATATTTT. It specifies CAWSVNRGNTIYF.

The chain has TRBV14 and TRBJ2-5; 8 nucleotides match TRBD2. The CDR3 contains 15 residues. With V trimmed by 3 bases and J by 4 bases, 7 bases remained unmatched. Germline CDR1 reads SGHDN; CDR2 reads FVKESK. The chain's CDR3 is CASSQVAGGTETQYF. For the CDR3, the DNA is TGTGCCAGCAGCCAGGTCGCGGGGGGAACAGAGACCCAGTACTTC.

The chain joins TRBV5-1 to TRBJ2-2; 7 positions agree with TRBD1. The CDR3 sequence is 14 residues long. Germline V gives CDR1 SGHRS, CDR2 YFSETQ. The V gene end was trimmed by 4 bases and the J gene end by 8 bases; junction bases not matched to a gene: 8. CDR3 DNA sequence: TGCGCCAGCAGCCACCGAGACAGGGCTGGGGAGCTGTTTTTT. Translated: CASSHRDRAGELFF. Complete variable domain (other parts from reference TRBV5-1 and TRBJ2-2): KAGVTQTPRYLIKTRGQQVTLSCSPISGHRSVSWYQQTPGQGLQFLFEYFSETQRNKGNFPGRFSGRQFSNSRSEMNVSTLELGDSALYLCASSHRDRAGELFFGEGSRLTVL.

V usage is TRBV7-8 and J usage is TRBJ2-7; D is possibly TRBD1 or TRBD2 (5 bases each). V was trimmed by 1 base and J by 2 bases, leaving 18 bases between them. The CDR3 has 17 residues. From germline, CDR1 is SGHVS and CDR2 FQNEAQ. CDR3 sequence: CASSLVPRGVTTYEQYF. CDR3 DNA: TGTGCCAGCAGCTTAGTTCCGAGGGGAGTAACAACCTACGAGCAGTACTTC.

V and J are TRBV28 and TRBJ2-5, with a possible D match to TRBD1 (5 bases). The CDR3 sequence is 15 residues long. V was trimmed by 1 base and J by 0 bases, leaving 9 bases between them. Germline V gene lookup returns CDR1 MDHEN and CDR2 SYDVKM. This CDR3 reads CASSLLTEYQETQYF. Here the CDR3 DNA reads TGTGCCAGCAGTTTATTGACAGAATACCAAGAGACCCAGTACTTC.

The chain has TRBV10-1 and TRBJ2-3; 12 nucleotides align to TRBD2. Germline-derived CDR1 and CDR2 are WNHNN and SYGVQD (reference sequence). J gave up 0 bases and V 6 bases, and 10 bases lay outside the gene matches. The CDR3 has 18 residues. The CDR3 nucleotides are TGCGCCAGCAGCGAACTAGCGGGAGGCTCTATTAGCACAGATACGCAGTATTTT. It specifies CASSELAGGSISTDTQYF.